This T cell receptor beta chain was profiled in a study of blood T cell repertoires in COVID-19. The overall study: Nucleic acid was either cDNA or gDNA, and it came from T cells, B-cell-depleted T cells, or PBMCs.

Clones were read by immunoSEQ multiplex PCR, and TCRdb kept only the in-frame ones, dropping some. The sample includes approximately 200,000 clones, 84% of them seen just once. Germline assignment: CDR1 SGHTA and CDR2 FQGNSA. This CDR3 has 15 residues. J lost 3 bases, V lost 1 base, and 3 bases had no gene match. V gene TRBV7-2 combines with J gene TRBJ2-1; TRBD2 matches at 7 bases. The specimen was peripheral blood. This receptor was obtained from an older woman who had recovered from COVID-19. The CDR3 DNA reads TGTGCCAGCAGCTTAGGAGCTAGCGGCTACAATGAGCAGTTCTTC. Protein sequence: CASSLGASGYNEQFF.